The 28 T cell receptor beta chains presented below share a single source sample, sequenced in a study of blood T cell repertoires in COVID-19 (dated by TCRdb to about 2020). Receptor amplification or capture employed the immunoSEQ multiplex PCR assay. In TCRdb, the immuneACCESS table is reduced to in-frame sequences with V and J assigned. These tables do not hold every clone; where another copy was compared, an unresolved V gene accounts for under half, and the others remain unexplained. Counted in this sample were 40,000 to 55,000 clones; roughly 80% of them appeared once. The ten largest make up nearly 4.5% of the sample. The sample consisted of peripheral blood. All receptors derive from a middle-aged man with active COVID-19.

The V gene is TRBV4-3, the J gene TRBJ2-2; D gene unclear. From germline, CDR1 is LGHNA and CDR2 YSLEER. V gave up 0 bases and J gave up 6 bases, with 8 bases separating them. The CDR3 is 14 amino acids. CDR3 sequence: CASSQEVSAGELFF. As DNA, the CDR3 is TGCGCCAGCAGCCAAGAAGTTTCGGCCGGGGAGCTGTTTTTT.

This chain uses TRBV7-8 with TRBJ2-1, with a tentative D call TRBD2 (5 bases). V was trimmed by 5 bases and J by 5 bases, leaving 10 bases between them. CDR1 SGHVS and CDR2 FQNEAQ come from the germline V gene. This CDR3 region has 13 residues. This CDR3 reads CASSIRENNEQFF. In DNA, the CDR3 is TGTGCCAGCAGCATCCGGGAAAACAATGAGCAGTTCTTC.

The chain is built from TRBV10-2 and TRBJ2-1; 11 bases align to TRBD2. V was clipped by 6 bases and J by 6 bases; unmatched bases: 7. Germline loops: CDR1 WSHSY, CDR2 SAAADI. This CDR3 spans 15 amino acids. CDR3: CASRAGTSGPNEQFF. Written as DNA, the CDR3 is TGCGCCAGCAGGGCCGGGACTAGCGGACCCAATGAGCAGTTCTTC.

The V and J genes are TRBV3-1 (or the pseudogene TRBV3-2) and TRBJ1-5, with D perhaps matching TRBD1 (6 bases). The CDR3 extends over 14 amino acids. In germline, CDR1 is LGHDT, CDR2 YNNKEL (reference sequence). Trimming left V 3 bases short and J 3 bases short, with 9 bases between. The CDR3 bases are TGTGCCAGCAGCCACCAGGGGCCCAATCAGCCCCAGCATTTT. It translates to CASSHQGPNQPQHF.

The J gene is TRBJ1-5, the V gene TRBV7-9, with TRBD1 as a possible D gene (5 bases). This CDR3 is 10 amino acids long. Germline CDR1 and CDR2: SEHNR and FQNEAQ (reference sequence). The V and J ends lost 9 bases and 6 bases respectively, with 6 bases between them. CDR3 nucleotide sequence: TGTGCCAGGGGGGGTCAGCCCCAGCATTTT. Translating it yields CARGGQPQHF.

The chain links TRBV7-9 to TRBJ2-7; D possibly corresponds to TRBD1 (5 bases). Germline CDR1 reads SEHNR; CDR2 reads FQNEAQ (reference sequence). V was pared by 2 bases and J by 3 bases, with 11 bases between. This CDR3 has 14 residues. Here the CDR3 DNA reads TGTGCCAGCAGCTTAATCGGGCAGGGCTACGAGCAGTACTTC. Translated: CASSLIGQGYEQYF.

In its sample, this clone was seen once. This CDR3 reads CASSVVGGATGETQYF. The DNA for the CDR3 is TGTGCCAGCAGCGTAGTCGGGGGGGCGACCGGAGAGACCCAGTACTTC. The V call is TRBV9, the J call TRBJ2-5, with 8 bases fitting TRBD2. The J segment lost 4 bases and the V segment lost 0 bases, leaving 8 bases of the junction unmatched. The CDR3 loop spans 16 amino acids. Germline assignment: CDR1 SGDLS and CDR2 YYNGEE.

This chain joins TRBV3-1 (or the pseudogene TRBV3-2) and TRBJ1-2; 7 bases line up with TRBD1. V was pared by 5 bases and J by 7 bases, with 7 bases of the junction left unmatched. CDR1 and CDR2 from the germline V gene are LGHDT and YNNKEL (reference sequence). This CDR3 region has 13 residues. The CDR3 region has the DNA TGTGCCAGCAGCAGACAGGGTATGTCTGGCTACACCTTC. Translation gives CASSRQGMSGYTF.

The chain recombines TRBV29-1 with TRBJ2-2; 9 nucleotides line up with TRBD1. The ends lost 6 bases at V and 3 bases at J; junction bases unmatched: 2. This CDR3 region has 13 residues. Germline values: CDR1 SQVTM, CDR2 ANQGSEA. The CDR3 loop is CSVGQGYTGELFF. In DNA, the CDR3 is TGCAGCGTCGGACAGGGGTACACCGGGGAGCTGTTTTTT.

The rearrangement joins TRBV7-8 to TRBJ2-3, with 9 bases fitting TRBD2. This CDR3 is built from 16 residues. The germline V gene has CDR1 SGHVS and CDR2 FQNEAQ. Trimming at V came to 3 bases and at J to 6 bases, leaving 10 bases not matched to a gene. CDR3 residues: CASSFGKLAGWDTQYF. CDR3 sequence (DNA): TGTGCCAGCAGCTTCGGAAAGCTAGCGGGGTGGGATACGCAGTATTTT.

V usage is TRBV27 and J usage is TRBJ2-3; 7 bases agree with TRBD2. Germline values: CDR1 MNHEY, CDR2 SMNVEV (reference sequence). CDR3 length: 16 residues. Trimming took 3 bases from V and 2 from J; bases not matched to a gene: 8. This CDR3 reads CASSFLGGGPTDTQYF. The CDR3 DNA is TGTGCCAGCAGTTTTCTTGGCGGGGGACCCACAGATACGCAGTATTTT.

This chain uses TRBV18 with TRBJ1-6; D uncertain. Germline-derived CDR1 and CDR2 are KGHSH and LQKENI. The CDR3 consists of 16 residues. V lost 2 bases and J lost 5, with 13 bases in between. The CDR3 bases are TGTGCCAGCTCACCAGAGACGGTTAGCAATAATTCACCCCTCCACTTT. Translation: CASSPETVSNNSPLHF.

The V call is TRBV19, the J call TRBJ1-1; possible D gene TRBD1, 5 bases. The V and J ends lost 5 bases and 7 bases respectively, with 17 bases between them. Germline CDR1 LNHDA, CDR2 SQIVND (reference sequence). This CDR3 comprises 14 residues. The CDR3 region is CASSYTPGQGEAFF. CDR3 in DNA: TGTGCCAGTAGTTACACTCCGGGTCAGGGTGAAGCTTTCTTT.

This clone came up a few times. The chain is built from TRBV5-4 and TRBJ2-1, with 12 bases aligning to TRBD2. After removal of 5 bases from V and 0 bases from J, the junction contained 6 bases not matched to a gene. CDR1 is SGHNT and CDR2 is YYREEE in the germline V gene (reference sequence). The CDR3 has 17 residues. The CDR3 reads CASSGLAGLSSYNEQFF. DNA of the CDR3: TGTGCCAGCAGTGGACTAGCGGGGTTAAGCTCCTACAATGAGCAGTTCTTC.

This clone was observed a few times. The rearrangement uses TRBV5-4 and TRBJ2-3, with 7 bases aligning to TRBD2. V shed 4 bases, J shed 5 bases, and the junction held 16 bases outside the gene matches. Germline V gene data show CDR1 as SGHNT and CDR2 as YYREEE (reference sequence). The CDR3 is made up of 17 amino acids. The CDR3 sequence is CASSLPGSGALGDTQYF. The CDR3 bases are TGTGCCAGCAGCCTCCCTGGCAGCGGGGCTCTGGGAGATACGCAGTATTTT.

CDR3 bases: TGTGCCAGCAGTGACGAGGTAGCGGGGGGCGTAGATACGCAGTATTTT. Translated, it gives CASSDEVAGGVDTQYF. This rearrangement joins TRBV6-4 to TRBJ2-3; TRBD2 aligns across 10 bases. Trimming at V came to 2 bases and at J to 5 bases, leaving 7 bases not matched to a gene. CDR1 MRHNA and CDR2 SNTAGT come from the germline V gene. The CDR3 sequence is 16 residues long.

The CDR3 nucleotides are TGTGCCAGTAGTATAGGTCGGACTAGCGGGGGAAAAGAGACCCAGTACTTC. Translated: CASSIGRTSGGKETQYF. V gene TRBV19 combines with J gene TRBJ2-5, with 13 bases matching TRBD2. The CDR3 is made up of 17 amino acids. J lost 3 bases, V lost 1 base, and 5 bases had no gene match. Germline V gene data show CDR1 as LNHDA and CDR2 as SQIVND (reference sequence).

This clone was recorded a few times. This rearrangement joins TRBV7-9 to TRBJ1-6; D not certain. V dropped 5 bases and J dropped 0 bases, with 14 bases sitting between them. CDR1 is SEHNR and CDR2 is FQNEAQ in the germline V gene (reference sequence). The CDR3 has 17 residues. The chain's CDR3 is CASSPRGGRSYNSPLHF. CDR3 sequence (DNA): TGTGCCAGCAGCCCCCGGGGAGGCCGCTCCTATAATTCACCCCTCCACTTT.

For the CDR3, the DNA is TGTGCCAGCAGTGATAAAGGACAGCACCAAGAGACCCAGTACTTC. Its protein is CASSDKGQHQETQYF. This chain connects TRBV2 to TRBJ2-5; perhaps TRBD1 as D (6 bases). CDR1 and CDR2 (germline): SNHLY, FYNNEI. Trimming stripped 3 bases from V and 0 bases from J, with 11 bases between. The CDR3 is made up of 15 amino acids.

Written as DNA, the CDR3 is TGTGCCAGCAGTACGGACAACCCCTACGAGCAGTACTTC. This codes for CASSTDNPYEQYF. The J gene is TRBJ2-7, the V gene TRBV6-5; D may be TRBD1 (5 bases). Germline CDR1 reads MNHEY; CDR2 reads SVGAGI. Trimming removed 5 bases at V and 2 bases at J, with 10 bases between. This CDR3 comprises 13 residues.

This CDR3 is CASSGDTYGGYTF. CDR3 bases: TGCGCCAGCAGCGGGGACACCTATGGTGGCTACACCTTC. This chain connects TRBV10-2 to TRBJ1-2; D may be TRBD1 (6 bases). With 6 bases removed from V and 7 bases from J, the gap between germline ends came to 15 bases. This CDR3 region has 13 residues. Germline V lookup: CDR1 WSHSY, CDR2 SAAADI.

The chain combines TRBV11-2 with TRBJ2-2; 13 bases fit TRBD2. CDR1 and CDR2 (germline): SGHAT, FQNNGV. The CDR3 runs 15 residues. J gave up 4 bases and V 4 bases, and 0 bases lay outside the gene matches. CDR3 nucleotides: TGTGCCAGCAGCTGGACTAGCGGGGGCACCGGGGAGCTGTTTTTT. Translating gives CASSWTSGGTGELFF.

The chain carries TRBV7-2 and TRBJ1-2; perhaps TRBD1 as D (5 bases). Germline V gene lookup returns CDR1 SGHTA and CDR2 FQGNSA. CDR3 length: 15 amino acids. V dropped 1 base and J dropped 7 bases, with 16 bases sitting between them. The CDR3 spells CASSLDPLDSRGYTF. Here the CDR3 DNA reads TGTGCCAGCAGCTTAGATCCCCTCGACAGTCGTGGCTACACCTTC.

The chain couples TRBV10-3 to TRBJ1-2; 8 bases are shared with TRBD1. Per the germline V gene, CDR1 is ENHRY and CDR2 is SYGVKD. V shed 3 bases, J shed 4 bases, and the junction held 4 bases outside the gene matches. The CDR3 is made up of 14 amino acids. This CDR3 is CAISEGDRPYGYTF. DNA of the CDR3: TGTGCCATCAGTGAAGGGGACAGGCCCTATGGCTACACCTTC.

V and J are TRBV13 and TRBJ2-1; D gene uncertain. There are 12 residues in the CDR3. Trimming took off 1 base at V and 7 bases at J, with 5 bases between the two ends. Germline V gene sequence: CDR1 PRHDT, CDR2 FYEKMQ (reference sequence). CDR3 protein: CASSLARNEQFF. The CDR3 DNA is TGTGCCAGCAGCTTAGCTAGAAATGAGCAGTTCTTC.

The CDR3 region is CASSLDWANVLTF. CDR3 bases: TGCGCCAGCAGCTTGGACTGGGCCAACGTCCTGACTTTC. V usage is TRBV5-1 and J usage is TRBJ2-6; unclear D gene. This CDR3 contains 13 residues. Germline CDR1 reads SGHRS; CDR2 reads YFSETQ. The germline V and J ends were trimmed by 0 bases and 5 bases, with 3 bases remaining between them.

The V gene is TRBV5-6, the J gene TRBJ1-2; possibly TRBD1 for D (5 bases). This CDR3 is built from 14 residues. Germline assignment: CDR1 SGHDT and CDR2 YYEEEE. V shed 2 bases and J shed 1 base, with 9 bases lying between them. DNA of the CDR3: TGTGCCAGCAGCTTAGCAGGGATTAACTATGGCTACACCTTC. This codes for CASSLAGINYGYTF.

The rearrangement links TRBV14 to TRBJ1-6; 7 bases are shared with TRBD1. The CDR3 extends over 14 amino acids. The germline V gene encodes CDR1 SGHDN and CDR2 FVKESK. J was trimmed by 8 bases and V by 3 bases; bases with no gene match: 4. The CDR3, as DNA: TGTGCCAGCAGCCAGCGGGACAGTTATTCACCCCTCCACTTT. Translating it yields CASSQRDSYSPLHF.